This paragraph covers one T cell receptor beta chain sequence. The sample comes from a study of control samples from healthy donors and cancer patients. The assay was immunoSEQ multiplex PCR, and TCRdb's table has in-frame clones only and misses some. The data contain around 89,000 clones, approximately 78% of them singletons. The receptor comes from a woman aged 55-69 years in good health. Sequencing used blood.

The CDR3 DNA is TGTGCCAGCAGTTTTGGAGTGGCCTATAATTCACCCCTCCACTTT. Protein product: CASSFGVAYNSPLHF. The chain carries TRBV27 and TRBJ1-6; D not certain. The CDR3 totals 15 residues. The germline V and J ends were trimmed by 3 bases and 2 bases, with 8 bases remaining between them. CDR1 and CDR2 from the germline V gene are MNHEY and SMNVEV (reference sequence).